The 2 T cell receptor beta chains below all came from one sample that was sequenced in a study of T cell responses to AZD1222 COVID-19 vaccine. Measured with immunoSEQ multiplex PCR; TCRdb has only the in-frame clones, and not every one. This repertoire shows 150,000 to 200,000 clones, roughly 92% found once; its top ten account for 1% to 1.5%. This material consisted of peripheral blood, taken 28 days after the second AZD1222 dose. Receptors originate from an adult who received the AZD1222 COVID-19 vaccine.

The V gene is TRBV7-9, the J gene TRBJ1-1, with a possible D match to TRBD1 (6 bases). V shed 2 bases and J shed 3 bases, with 7 bases lying between them. Germline CDR1 SEHNR, CDR2 FQNEAQ (reference sequence). The CDR3 length is 13 residues. DNA for the CDR3: TGTGCCAGCAGCTTACAGGGGTACACTGAAGCTTTCTTT. Translated: CASSLQGYTEAFF.

This chain joins TRBV5-6 and TRBJ1-6, with 7 bases matching TRBD1. V dropped 4 bases and J dropped 10; count of bases not matched to a gene: 11. The CDR3 has 15 amino acids. The germline gives CDR1 SGHDT, CDR2 YYEEEE. The CDR3 nucleotides read TGTGCCAGCAGCCACCGGGACAGCATAATCTCACCCCTCCACTTT. Its translation is CASSHRDSIISPLHF.